Each of the 24 T cell receptor beta chains below was sequenced from the same sample in a study of regulatory T cells in long-lasting Graves disease. As to time point: newly diagnosed GD, antithyroid drugs for less than 3 months. Construction of the TCR library relied on RNA isolated from PBMCs. iRepertoire HTBI primers and Arm-PCR of CDR3 regions built TCR beta libraries. Each CDR3 protein is one row after TCRdb ran MiXCR on the multiplex PCR reads. The sample consists of roughly 500,000 distinct CDR3 sequences, about 12% of them appearing once. The same data also contributed to another study, on T cells in Graves' hyperthyroidism and ophthalmopathy.

This material consisted of peripheral blood mononuclear cells (PBMCs), taken at new diagnosis, from a patient treated with antithyroid drugs. These receptors were obtained from a woman aged 30 to 39 with Graves disease.

This clonotype was seen repeatedly, ten times or more. The chain uses TRBV20-1 and TRBJ1-1; TRBD1 matches 7 bases. Germline-derived CDR1 and CDR2 are DFQATT and SNEGSKA (reference sequence). This CDR3 spans 15 amino acids. The junction had 11 bases not matched to a gene; V was cut back by 3 bases and J by 4 bases. The CDR3 coding sequence is TGCAGTGCTAGCCCCAGGGGGGCGTTTAGCACTGAAGCTTTCTTT. It specifies CSASPRGAFSTEAFF.

In regard to this clonotype: A far larger clone is a single base away, which makes a read error likely. V usage is TRBV11-2 and J usage is TRBJ1-1; D is ambiguous. The CDR3 has 11 residues. Germline lookup yields CDR1 SGHAT and CDR2 FQNNGV. V was clipped by 4 bases and J by 3 bases, with 3 bases between them. CDR3 nucleotide sequence: TGTGCCAGCAGCTCGGACACTGAAGCTTTCTTT. Encoded protein: CASSSDTEAFF.

This clonotype was counted ten times or more. The chain combines TRBV28 with TRBJ2-2, with TRBD1 matching over 7 bases. The V segment lost 5 bases and the J segment 1 base; nucleotides outside the gene matches: 7. The CDR3 contains 16 residues. The germline V gene encodes CDR1 MDHEN and CDR2 SYDVKM. The CDR3 region is CASSPWDSENTGELFF. The CDR3 region has the DNA TGTGCCAGCAGTCCCTGGGACAGCGAGAACACCGGGGAGCTGTTTTTT.

This clonotype was found many times. The chain joins TRBV27 to TRBJ1-5, with a weak D call TRBD1 (5 bases). Germline assignment: CDR1 MNHEY and CDR2 SMNVEV (reference sequence). The CDR3 is made up of 19 amino acids. The V gene lost 0 bases and the J gene lost 3 bases, with 21 bases spanning the gap. The CDR3 loop is CASSLSRGLEGKNNQPQHF. The CDR3 DNA reads TGTGCCAGCAGTTTATCCAGAGGCCTAGAGGGGAAGAACAATCAGCCCCAGCATTTT.

This clonotype was found many times. The rearrangement links TRBV7-8 to TRBJ1-2; possibly TRBD1 for D (5 bases). The germline gives CDR1 SGHVS, CDR2 FQNEAQ. This CDR3 is built from 15 residues. V was pared by 4 bases and J by 6 bases, with 18 bases between. The CDR3 loop reads CASSSHHPGNDGYTF. The CDR3 DNA follows: TGTGCCAGCAGCTCCCATCACCCAGGGAATGATGGCTACACCTTC.

This clonotype was counted ten times or more. The chain recombines TRBV3-1 with TRBJ1-1; unclear D gene. The V and J ends lost 3 bases and 7 bases respectively, with 15 bases between them. This CDR3 is built from 14 residues. Germline V lookup: CDR1 LGHDT, CDR2 YNNKEL (reference sequence). The CDR3 reads CASSHGSSSGEAFF. CDR3 nucleotides: TGTGCCAGCAGCCACGGGTCGTCTTCTGGTGAAGCTTTCTTT.

Points on this clonotype: A single base is all that separates this from a far larger clone, so a read error is likely. The genes are TRBV11-3 and TRBJ2-3; no clear D gene. The germline V and J ends were trimmed by 3 bases and 0 bases, with 22 bases remaining between them. This CDR3 contains 19 residues. The germline V gene encodes CDR1 SGHNT and CDR2 YENEEA. CDR3 amino acids: CASSFLSYVGGGSTDTQYF. For the CDR3, the DNA is TGTGCCAGCAGCTTTCTCTCGTACGTAGGTGGCGGAAGCACAGATACGCAGTATTTT.

Concerning this clonotype itself: One junction end disagrees with the germline gene, perhaps due to a read error. V gene TRBV7-8 combines with J gene TRBJ2-3; no definite D call. CDR3 length: 15 amino acids. Germline V CDR1 and CDR2: SGHVS, FQNEAQ. CDR3 sequence reads: CASKESSFSTDTRYF. The CDR3, as DNA: TGTGCCAGCAAAGAGTCCTCCTTCAGCACAGATACGCGGTATTTT.

This clonotype was picked up many times. V usage is TRBV11-2 and J usage is TRBJ1-1; possibly TRBD1 for D (6 bases). Trimming removed 2 bases at V and 5 bases at J, with 12 bases between. The CDR3 extends over 14 amino acids. Germline V lookup: CDR1 SGHAT, CDR2 FQNNGV. The CDR3 DNA reads as TGTGCCAGCAGCTTAAGGGGGGCGGGAACTGAAGCTTTCTTT. Encoded protein: CASSLRGAGTEAFF.

As to this clonotype: One end of the junction varies from germline; a read error may be responsible. The chain combines TRBV7-2 with TRBJ2-2, with D perhaps assigned TRBD1 or TRBD2 (6 bases each). The length of the CDR3 is 12 residues. CDR1 SGHTA and CDR2 FQGNSA come from the germline V gene. CDR3 DNA: TGTTCCAGCAGCTCCGGGGGCCCGGAGCTGTTTTTT. It specifies CSSSSGGPELFF.

Only a few counts were recorded for this clonotype. V gene TRBV5-6 combines with J gene TRBJ1-3; D gene unclear. Trimming cost V 4 bases and J 4 bases, with 12 bases left between them. The CDR3 covers 14 residues. Germline lookup yields CDR1 SGHDT and CDR2 YYEEEE. CDR3 region: CASSTNTDGNTIYF. In DNA, the CDR3 is TGTGCCAGCAGCACGAACACCGACGGAAACACCATATATTTT.

This clonotype was picked up many times. This sequence joins TRBV7-8 and TRBJ1-3, with D unresolved. CDR1 is SGHVS and CDR2 is FQNEAQ in the germline V gene. V was pared by 4 bases and J by 0 bases, with 16 bases between. The CDR3 spans 17 residues. The DNA of the CDR3 is TGTGCCAGCAGCTCCCGACGCCAGCAGCTCTCTGGAAACACCATATATTTT. Translated: CASSSRRQQLSGNTIYF.

As DNA, the CDR3 is TGTGCCTCGGCCCCGGGACTAGCGGGAATTAGGGCTACGCAGTATTTT. It specifies CASAPGLAGIRATQYF. The chain recombines TRBV30 with TRBJ2-3; 13 bases are shared with TRBD2. The ends lost 7 bases at V and 8 bases at J; junction bases unmatched: 15. Germline V lookup: CDR1 GTSNPN, CDR2 SVGIG (reference sequence). The CDR3 loop spans 16 amino acids.

This clonotype showed up many times. This chain links TRBV11-2 with TRBJ1-4, with 9 bases lining up with TRBD1. Losses at the gene ends were 5 bases for V and 2 bases for J; bases not matched to a gene: 9. There are 17 residues in the CDR3. CDR1 SGHAT and CDR2 FQNNGV come from the germline V gene. As DNA, the CDR3 is TGTGCCAGCAGCCGGCCGGGACAGGGTTTCACTAATGAAAAACTGTTTTTT. It is translated as CASSRPGQGFTNEKLFF.

On this clonotype: A much larger clone differs by one base, so this may be a read error. The V call is TRBV7-9, the J call TRBJ2-7; no clear D. There are 11 residues in the CDR3. The germline V gene encodes CDR1 SEHNR and CDR2 FQNEAQ (reference sequence). Trimming shortened V by 3 bases and J by 4 bases, and 4 bases separated the two germline ends. The CDR3 DNA reads as TGTGCCAGCAGCTTCGAATACGAGCAGTACTTC. It translates to CASSFEYEQYF.

There are many counts of this clonotype. The chain recombines TRBV12-3 or TRBV12-4 with TRBJ1-5; TRBD1 is a possible D gene (6 bases). Trimming pared 5 bases from V and 0 bases from J, leaving 23 bases between. This CDR3 is built from 19 residues. This chain's CDR3 is CASSRRLDRNPYSNQPQHF. The CDR3 bases are TGTGCCAGCAGTCGTCGACTAGACAGGAATCCTTATAGCAATCAGCCCCAGCATTTT.

In its sample, this clonotype was seen a few times. This rearrangement joins TRBV4-3 to TRBJ1-1; TRBD1 agrees at 7 bases. The CDR3 runs to 14 residues. J was trimmed by 3 bases and V by 4 bases; bases with no gene match: 5. Germline CDR1 is LGHNA and CDR2 is YSLEER. This chain's CDR3 is CASSLNTGDTEAFF. CDR3 nucleotides: TGCGCCAGCAGCCTCAACACAGGGGACACTGAAGCTTTCTTT.

In this sample, this clonotype turned up many times. The gene calls are TRBV28 and TRBJ2-7, with D maybe TRBD2 (6 bases). The V end was cut by 3 bases, the J end by 3 bases, with 6 bases between. Per germline, CDR1 MDHEN and CDR2 SYDVKM. The CDR3 runs to 12 residues. CDR3 DNA sequence: TGTGCCAGCAGTTTGACTAGCTACGAGCAGTACTTC. Its protein is CASSLTSYEQYF.

This clonotype was picked up many times. This chain links TRBV20-1 with TRBJ2-2; TRBD2 matches 12 bases. The CDR3 consists of 16 residues. Germline V gene lookup returns CDR1 DFQATT and CDR2 SNEGSKA (reference sequence). The J segment lost 1 base and the V segment lost 6 bases, leaving 6 bases of the junction unmatched. CDR3 bases: TGCAGTGCCGGACTAGCGGGATCCCTGAACACCGGGGAGCTGTTTTTT. Translation: CSAGLAGSLNTGELFF.

The sample holds many counts of this clonotype. For the CDR3, the DNA is TGTGCCAGCAGCCCTCGGACAGGGTCCTACGAGCAGTACTTC. Its protein product is CASSPRTGSYEQYF. The rearrangement joins TRBV18 to TRBJ2-7; 8 bases agree with TRBD1. This CDR3 spans 14 amino acids. Germline V gene lookup returns CDR1 KGHSH and CDR2 LQKENI. The ends lost 8 bases at V and 1 base at J; junction bases unmatched: 7.

This clonotype was recorded many times. This sequence joins TRBV6-2 or TRBV6-3 and TRBJ1-4; D is undetermined. The V and J ends lost 0 bases and 4 bases respectively, with 12 bases between them. This CDR3 region has 16 residues. CDR1 and CDR2 from the germline V gene are MNHEY and SVGEGT. The CDR3 reads CASSYSEDTGNEKLFF. The CDR3 nucleotides are TGTGCCAGCAGTTACTCGGAAGATACCGGTAATGAAAAACTGTTTTTT.

Ten or more counts support this clonotype. The V call is TRBV29-1, the J call TRBJ1-1, with a tentative D call TRBD1 (5 bases). The CDR3 extends over 13 amino acids. Trimming stripped 7 bases from V and 0 bases from J, with 12 bases between. Germline-derived CDR1 and CDR2 are SQVTM and ANQGSEA. In nucleotides, the CDR3 is TGCAGCGACAAGACAGAGATGAACACTGAAGCTTTCTTT. It codes for CSDKTEMNTEAFF.

The chain joins TRBV5-6 to TRBJ1-1; tentative D call: TRBD1 (5 bases). The V gene lost 4 bases and the J gene lost 0 bases, with 25 bases spanning the gap. There are 19 residues in the CDR3. CDR1 and CDR2 (germline): SGHDT, YYEEEE. This CDR3 is CASSRRWGNAIGLNTEAFF. CDR3 sequence (DNA): TGTGCCAGCAGCCGGCGTTGGGGGAACGCGATCGGGTTGAACACTGAAGCTTTCTTT.

This clonotype was counted many times. CDR3 bases: TGCAGCGTTGGGTCAGGGAAGAACTTCTATGGCTACACCTTC. Its protein product is CSVGSGKNFYGYTF. This chain connects TRBV29-1 to TRBJ1-2; a weak D match, TRBD1 (5 bases). The CDR3 is made up of 14 amino acids. Trimming shortened V by 4 bases and J by 4 bases, and 16 bases separated the two germline ends. The germline V gene has CDR1 SQVTM and CDR2 ANQGSEA.